A selection of T cell receptor beta chains follows, all from one sample in a study of read filtering for tumor transcriptome and immune sequencing. TCRdb reanalysed the reads using MiXCR and keeps one entry per CDR3 protein. The data show more than 100,000 distinct CDR3 sequences, roughly 13% seen once. Sequenced: a population of CD138-negative cells sorted from bone marrow. The receptors here all came from a donor aged 40 or over with multiple myeloma. Both conserved end residues are part of each CDR3. Fields, in order: V gene, clone size, J gene, D gene, CDR3 protein, CDR3 DNA. A D gene is named only where the DNA matches it firmly. Not every row has a clone size; where given, it reads once, few, many or a size class.

V: TRBV4-1
size: many
J: TRBJ2-7
D: NA
CDR3: CASSLAGSSYEQYF
DNA: TGCGCCAGCAGCCTGGCAGGGAGCTCCTACGAGCAGTACTTC

V: TRBV7-2
size: many
J: TRBJ2-2
D: TRBD2
CDR3: CASSPGLAGVSGELFF
DNA: TGTGCCAGCAGCCCCGGACTAGCGGGAGTTTCCGGGGAGCTGTTTTTT

V: TRBV7-9
size: many
J: TRBJ1-1
D: NA
CDR3: CASSATVQAPTEAFF
DNA: TGTGCCAGCAGCGCAACGGTTCAAGCCCCCACTGAAGCTTTCTTT

V: TRBV10-3
size: few
J: TRBJ2-7
D: TRBD2
CDR3: CAISDFLAGGWEQYF
DNA: TGTGCCATCAGTGATTTCTTGGCGGGAGGTTGGGAGCAGTACTTC

V: TRBV20-1
size: many
J: TRBJ2-7
D: NA
CDR3: CSARVLLSYEQYF
DNA: TGCAGTGCTAGAGTGCTACTTTCTTACGAGCAGTACTTC

V: TRBV11-2
size: many
J: TRBJ2-3
D: TRBD2
CDR3: CASIESSGSTDTQYF
DNA: TGTGCCAGCATCGAATCTAGCGGGAGCACAGATACGCAGTATTTT

V: TRBV5-1
size: many
J: TRBJ2-2
D: NA
CDR3: CASSRLDTGELFF
DNA: TGCGCCAGCAGCCGGCTTGACACCGGGGAGCTGTTTTTT

V: TRBV12-3/TRBV12-4
size: many
J: TRBJ1-1
D: TRBD1
CDR3: CASSLEGAVTEAFF
DNA: TGTGCCAGCAGTTTAGAGGGGGCTGTCACTGAAGCTTTCTTT

V: TRBV25-1
size: many
J: TRBJ2-7
D: NA
CDR3: CASSEGSEGGDTNEQYF
DNA: TGTGCCAGCAGTGAGGGATCGGAGGGGGGCGATACAAACGAGCAGTACTTC

V: TRBV2
size: many
J: TRBJ1-2
D: NA
CDR3: CASRGTLYGYTF
DNA: TGTGCCAGCAGAGGGACTCTCTATGGCTACACCTTC

V: TRBV23-1
size: few
J: TRBJ1-1
D: TRBD1
CDR3: CASSHPESLGQDTEAFF
DNA: TGCGCCAGCAGTCACCCCGAAAGTTTGGGACAGGACACTGAAGCTTTCTTT

V: TRBV6-2/TRBV6-3
size: many
J: TRBJ2-2
D: NA
CDR3: CASSYSSRSNTGELFF
DNA: TGTGCCAGCAGTTATTCCAGCCGATCGAACACCGGGGAGCTGTTTTTT

V: TRBV7-9
size: few
J: TRBJ2-2
D: NA
CDR3: CASSLLAVTGELFF
DNA: TGTGCCAGCAGCTTATTGGCCGTCACCGGGGAGCTGTTTTTT

V: TRBV7-2
size: NA
J: TRBJ2-1
D: NA
CDR3: CASRPQGYNEQFF
DNA: TGTGCCAGCAGACCACAGGGCTACAATGAGCAGTTCTTC

V: TRBV11-3
size: many
J: TRBJ2-2
D: NA
CDR3: CASSKGLSGTGELFF
DNA: TGTGCCAGCAGCAAAGGGCTAAGCGGCACCGGGGAGCTGTTTTTT

V: TRBV20-1
size: many
J: TRBJ1-5
D: TRBD1
CDR3: CSATDRNQPQHF
DNA: TGCAGTGCCACGGACAGGAATCAGCCCCAGCATTTT

V: TRBV7-9
size: many
J: TRBJ1-1
D: NA
CDR3: CASSLEAGEYTEAFF
DNA: TGTGCCAGCAGCCTGGAGGCAGGGGAGTACACTGAAGCTTTCTTT

V: TRBV20-1
size: many
J: TRBJ1-5
D: NA
CDR3: CSASPWGGNQPQHF
DNA: TGCAGTGCCAGCCCATGGGGGGGCAATCAGCCCCAGCATTTT

V: TRBV4-3
size: many
J: TRBJ2-3
D: NA
CDR3: CASSPQSVRTDTQYF
DNA: TGCGCCAGCAGCCCACAGTCGGTTCGGACAGATACGCAGTATTTT

V: TRBV29-1
size: many
J: TRBJ2-3
D: NA
CDR3: CSGRSTDTQYF
DNA: TGCAGCGGCAGAAGCACAGATACGCAGTATTTT

V: TRBV6-2/TRBV6-3
size: NA
J: TRBJ2-5
D: TRBD1
CDR3: CASSFGTGLETQYF
DNA: TGTGCCAGCAGTTTCGGGACAGGGTTGGAGACCCAGTACTTC

V: TRBV5-1
size: few
J: TRBJ2-1
D: NA
CDR3: CASSPAGLSYNEQFF
DNA: TGCGCCAGCAGCCCCGCGGGACTTAGTTACAATGAGCAGTTCTTC

V: TRBV29-1
size: many
J: TRBJ2-5
D: NA
CDR3: CSVDKISQETQYF
DNA: TGCAGCGTTGATAAGATATCCCAAGAGACCCAGTACTTC

V: TRBV6-5
size: NA
J: TRBJ2-7
D: TRBD2
CDR3: CASSGSGGANFYEQYF
DNA: TGTGCCAGCAGTGGGAGCGGGGGCGCGAATTTCTACGAGCAGTACTTC

V: TRBV19
size: NA
J: TRBJ2-4
D: NA
CDR3: CAIPIYPSLSKNIQYF
DNA: TGTGCCATCCCAATTTACCCATCATTATCCAAAAACATTCAGTACTTC

V: TRBV7-9
size: few
J: TRBJ2-1
D: TRBD2
CDR3: CATSPTSGSFNEQFF
DNA: TGTGCCACCTCGCCGACTAGCGGGAGTTTTAATGAGCAGTTCTTC

V: TRBV5-5
size: few
J: TRBJ2-2
D: NA
CDR3: CASGRRINTGELFF
DNA: TGTGCCAGCGGCCGTAGAATCAACACCGGGGAGCTGTTTTTT

V: TRBV29-1
size: many
J: TRBJ2-7
D: NA
CDR3: CSVVPTRTYEQYF
DNA: TGCAGCGTGGTTCCGACCAGGACCTACGAGCAGTACTTC

V: TRBV7-6
size: many
J: TRBJ2-2
D: NA
CDR3: CASSLSRPTGELFF
DNA: TGTGCCAGCAGCCTTAGCAGGCCCACCGGGGAGCTGTTTTTT

V: TRBV19
size: few
J: TRBJ1-5
D: TRBD1
CDR3: CASTEDRALNQPQHF
DNA: TGTGCCAGTACCGAGGACAGGGCCCTCAATCAGCCCCAGCATTTT

V: TRBV18
size: many
J: TRBJ1-1
D: NA
CDR3: CASSPARLEAFF
DNA: TGTGCCAGCTCACCGGCTCGACTTGAAGCTTTCTTT

V: TRBV30
size: NA
J: TRBJ1-5
D: NA
CDR3: CAWSGVDNQPQHF
DNA: TGTGCCTGGAGTGGGGTTGACAATCAGCCCCAGCATTTT

V: TRBV7-3
size: many
J: TRBJ2-2
D: NA
CDR3: CASGLLAHGELFF
DNA: TGTGCCAGCGGTTTGCTAGCCCACGGGGAGCTGTTTTTT

V: TRBV14
size: many
J: TRBJ2-1
D: NA
CDR3: CASSLTDSSSYNEQFF
DNA: TGTGCCAGCAGCCTAACGGACAGCTCCTCCTACAATGAGCAGTTCTTC

V: TRBV29-1
size: many
J: TRBJ2-2
D: NA
CDR3: CSVGAAANTGELFF
DNA: TGCAGCGTTGGAGCGGCAGCGAACACCGGGGAGCTGTTTTTT

V: TRBV12-3/TRBV12-4
size: many
J: TRBJ2-6
D: NA
CDR3: CASSLGGFGANVLTF
DNA: TGTGCCAGCAGTTTAGGAGGCTTTGGGGCCAACGTCCTGACTTTC

V: TRBV9
size: many
J: TRBJ2-2
D: TRBD2
CDR3: CASSPGASGSTGELFF
DNA: TGTGCCAGCAGCCCGGGGGCTAGCGGGAGCACCGGGGAGCTGTTTTTT

V: TRBV12-5
size: NA
J: TRBJ1-3
D: NA
CDR3: CASGPRGGASSGNTIYF
DNA: TGTGCTAGTGGTCCCCGCGGGGGGGCCAGCTCTGGAAACACCATATATTTT

V: TRBV29-1
size: many
J: TRBJ2-7
D: NA
CDR3: CSALGLGLSSYEQYF
DNA: TGCAGCGCCCTCGGTCTGGGATTGAGCTCCTACGAGCAGTACTTC

V: TRBV18
size: many
J: TRBJ2-3
D: NA
CDR3: CASSTEFTDTQYF
DNA: TGTGCCAGCTCAACGGAGTTCACAGATACGCAGTATTTT